These T cell receptor beta chains were read from a single sample in a study of technical replicates of blood from a handful of donors. Sequencing used immunoSEQ multiplex PCR; TCRdb keeps in-frame clones, though not all of them. The profile shows around 92,000 clones, approximately 95% of them singletons. Sequencing was done on a sample of T cells isolated from PBMCs. These receptors were obtained from a human donor in good health. Both conserved end residues are trimmed from each CDR3.

cdr3_aa: ASGEAGVKETQY
j_call: TRBJ2-5
v_call: TRBV7-7
cdr3_length: 12

cdr3_aa: APRTLAGGQNYEQY
j_call: TRBJ2-7
v_call: TRBV10-1
cdr3_length: 14

cdr3_aa: ASSTNLAGAYNEQF
j_call: TRBJ2-1
v_call: TRBV5-1
cdr3_length: 14

cdr3_aa: ASSEASGSPGRQF
j_call: TRBJ2-1
v_call: TRBV25-1
cdr3_length: 13

cdr3_aa: ASSNRQVNQPQH
j_call: TRBJ1-5
v_call: TRBV7-9
cdr3_length: 12

cdr3_aa: ASIGTDNYNEQF
j_call: TRBJ2-1
v_call: TRBV6-1
cdr3_length: 12

cdr3_aa: ASSLAQSGGGYT
j_call: TRBJ1-2
v_call: TRBV7-6
cdr3_length: 12